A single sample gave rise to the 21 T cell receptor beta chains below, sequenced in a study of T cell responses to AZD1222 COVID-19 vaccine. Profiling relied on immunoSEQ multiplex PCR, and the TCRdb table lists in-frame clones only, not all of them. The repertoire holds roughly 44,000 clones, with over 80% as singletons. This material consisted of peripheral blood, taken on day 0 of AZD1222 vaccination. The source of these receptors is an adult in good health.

CDR3 protein: CASGTYLGAGGQETQYF. CDR3 sequence (DNA): TGTGCTAGTGGTACCTACTTAGGGGCAGGCGGCCAAGAGACCCAGTACTTC. The chain joins TRBV12-5 to TRBJ2-5; possible D gene TRBD1, 5 bases. V was shortened by 5 bases and J by 1 base, with 20 bases between the two germline ends. Germline CDR1 and CDR2: LGHNT and FRNRAP. The CDR3 is made up of 17 amino acids.

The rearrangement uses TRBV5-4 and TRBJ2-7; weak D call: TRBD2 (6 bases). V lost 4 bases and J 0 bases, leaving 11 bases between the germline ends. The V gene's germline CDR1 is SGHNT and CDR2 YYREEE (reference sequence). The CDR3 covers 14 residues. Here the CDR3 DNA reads TGTGCCAGCAGCCCCGGGGGAGGCTCCTACGAGCAGTACTTC. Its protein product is CASSPGGGSYEQYF.

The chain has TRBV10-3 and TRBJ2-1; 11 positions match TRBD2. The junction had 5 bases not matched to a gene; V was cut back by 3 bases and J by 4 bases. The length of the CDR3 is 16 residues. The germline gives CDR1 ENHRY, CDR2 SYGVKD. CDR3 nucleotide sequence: TGTGCCATCAGTGACTCCTGGACTAGCGGGTACAATGAGCAGTTCTTC. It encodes CAISDSWTSGYNEQFF.

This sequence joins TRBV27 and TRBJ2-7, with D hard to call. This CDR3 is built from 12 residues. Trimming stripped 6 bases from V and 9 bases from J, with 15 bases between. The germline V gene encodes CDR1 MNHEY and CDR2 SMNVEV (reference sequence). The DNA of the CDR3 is TGTGCCAGCAGCCCCCGCGGCCGCGGGCAGTACTTC. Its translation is CASSPRGRGQYF.

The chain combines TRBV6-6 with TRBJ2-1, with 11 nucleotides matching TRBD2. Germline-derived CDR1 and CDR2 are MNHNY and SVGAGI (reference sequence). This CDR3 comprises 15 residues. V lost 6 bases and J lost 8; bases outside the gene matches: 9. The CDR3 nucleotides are TGTGCCAGCAGCTTGGGACTAGCGGACACCCATGAGCAGTTCTTC. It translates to CASSLGLADTHEQFF.

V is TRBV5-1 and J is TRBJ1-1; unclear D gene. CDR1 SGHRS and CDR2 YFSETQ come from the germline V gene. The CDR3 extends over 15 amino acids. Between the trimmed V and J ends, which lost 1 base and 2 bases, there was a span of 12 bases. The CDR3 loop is CASSLFQPGNTEAFF. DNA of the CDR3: TGCGCCAGCAGCTTGTTTCAACCGGGAAACACTGAAGCTTTCTTT.

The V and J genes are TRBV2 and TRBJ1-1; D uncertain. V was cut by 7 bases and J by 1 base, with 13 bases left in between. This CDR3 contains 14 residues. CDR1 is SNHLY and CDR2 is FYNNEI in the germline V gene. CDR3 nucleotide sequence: TGTGCCAGCACCCCGGGCCAAGGGAACACTGAAGCTTTCTTT. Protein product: CASTPGQGNTEAFF.

The CDR3 spells CASSPPGPNQPQHF. In DNA, the CDR3 is TGTGCCAGCAGCCCCCCGGGCCCAAATCAGCCCCAGCATTTT. The chain has TRBV3-1 (or the pseudogene TRBV3-2) and TRBJ1-5; no clear D gene. V was cut by 4 bases and J by 4 bases, with 11 bases left in between. This CDR3 spans 14 amino acids. Germline lookup yields CDR1 LGHDT and CDR2 YNNKEL (reference sequence).

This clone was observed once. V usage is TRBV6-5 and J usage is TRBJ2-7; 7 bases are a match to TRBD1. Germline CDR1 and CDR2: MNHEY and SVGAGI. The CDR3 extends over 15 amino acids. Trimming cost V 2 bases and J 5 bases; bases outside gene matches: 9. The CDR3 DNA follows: TGTGCCAGCAGTTACCGGGGACAGCCTCCTGACGAGCAGTACTTC. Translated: CASSYRGQPPDEQYF.

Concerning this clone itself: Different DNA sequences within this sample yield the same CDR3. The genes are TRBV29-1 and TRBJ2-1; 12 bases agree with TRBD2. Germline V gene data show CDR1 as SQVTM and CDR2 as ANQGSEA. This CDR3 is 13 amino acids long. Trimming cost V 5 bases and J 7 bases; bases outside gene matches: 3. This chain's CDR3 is CSVKGLAGNEQFF. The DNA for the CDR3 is TGCAGCGTTAAAGGACTAGCGGGGAATGAGCAGTTCTTC.

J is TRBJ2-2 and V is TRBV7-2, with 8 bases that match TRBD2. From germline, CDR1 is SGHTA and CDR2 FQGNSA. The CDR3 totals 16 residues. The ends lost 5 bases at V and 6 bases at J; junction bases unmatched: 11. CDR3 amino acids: CASSPDPGRVSGELFF. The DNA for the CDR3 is TGTGCCAGCAGCCCAGACCCCGGGAGGGTATCCGGGGAGCTGTTTTTT.

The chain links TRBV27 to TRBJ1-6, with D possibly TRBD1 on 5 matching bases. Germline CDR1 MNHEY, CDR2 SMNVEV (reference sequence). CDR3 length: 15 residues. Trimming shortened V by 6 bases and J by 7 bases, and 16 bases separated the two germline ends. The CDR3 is CASRGGAGWNSPLHF. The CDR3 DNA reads TGTGCCAGCAGGGGAGGGGCTGGGTGGAATTCACCCCTCCACTTT.

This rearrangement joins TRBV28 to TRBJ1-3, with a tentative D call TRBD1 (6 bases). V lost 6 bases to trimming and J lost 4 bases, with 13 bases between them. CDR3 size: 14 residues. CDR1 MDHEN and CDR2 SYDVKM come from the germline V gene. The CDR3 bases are TGTGCCAGCAGGTTTGGGGGCGCCGGAAACACCATATATTTT. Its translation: CASRFGGAGNTIYF.

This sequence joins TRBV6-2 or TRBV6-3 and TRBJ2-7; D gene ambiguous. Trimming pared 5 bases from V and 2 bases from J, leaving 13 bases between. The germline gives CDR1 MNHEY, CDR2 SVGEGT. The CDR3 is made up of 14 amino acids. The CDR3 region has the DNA TGTGCCAGCAGTGCTCTCGGTGGGGCCTACGAGCAGTACTTC. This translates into CASSALGGAYEQYF.

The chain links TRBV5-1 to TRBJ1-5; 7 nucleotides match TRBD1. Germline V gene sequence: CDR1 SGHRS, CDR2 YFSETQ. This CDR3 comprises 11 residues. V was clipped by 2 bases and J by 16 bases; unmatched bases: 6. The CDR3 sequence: CASSFRTGEHF. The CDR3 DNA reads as TGCGCCAGCAGCTTTAGGACAGGTGAACATTTT.

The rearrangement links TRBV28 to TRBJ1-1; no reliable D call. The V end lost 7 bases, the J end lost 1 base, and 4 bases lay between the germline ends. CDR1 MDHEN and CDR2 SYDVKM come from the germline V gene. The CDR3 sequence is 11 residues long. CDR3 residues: CASIKNTEAFF. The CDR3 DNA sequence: TGTGCCAGCATAAAGAACACTGAAGCTTTCTTT.

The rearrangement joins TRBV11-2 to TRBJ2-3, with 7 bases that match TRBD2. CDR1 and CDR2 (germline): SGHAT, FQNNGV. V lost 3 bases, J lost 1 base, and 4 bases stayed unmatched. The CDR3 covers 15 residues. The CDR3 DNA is TGTGCCAGCAGCTTTGCAGGGAGGGGCACAGATACGCAGTATTTT. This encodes CASSFAGRGTDTQYF.

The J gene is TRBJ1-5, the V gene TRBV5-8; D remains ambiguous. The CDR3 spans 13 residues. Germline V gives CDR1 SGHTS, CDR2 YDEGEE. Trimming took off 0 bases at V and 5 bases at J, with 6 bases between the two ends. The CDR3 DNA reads TGTGCCAGCAGCTTGGTCCGAGATCAGCCCCAGCATTTT. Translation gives CASSLVRDQPQHF.

CDR3 nucleotides: TGCGCCAGCAGCTTCCAGGGTTACGAGCAGTACTTC. This sequence encodes CASSFQGYEQYF. The rearrangement links TRBV5-1 to TRBJ2-7; D may be TRBD1 (5 bases). Trimming shortened V by 2 bases and J by 4 bases, and 7 bases separated the two germline ends. The V gene's germline CDR1 is SGHRS and CDR2 YFSETQ. CDR3 size: 12 residues.

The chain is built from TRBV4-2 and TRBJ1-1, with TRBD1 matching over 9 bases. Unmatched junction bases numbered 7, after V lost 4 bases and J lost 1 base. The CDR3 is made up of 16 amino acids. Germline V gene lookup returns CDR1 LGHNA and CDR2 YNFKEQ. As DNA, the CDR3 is TGTGCCAGCAGCCTCGGACAGGGGAAAGGGAACACTGAAGCTTTCTTT. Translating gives CASSLGQGKGNTEAFF.

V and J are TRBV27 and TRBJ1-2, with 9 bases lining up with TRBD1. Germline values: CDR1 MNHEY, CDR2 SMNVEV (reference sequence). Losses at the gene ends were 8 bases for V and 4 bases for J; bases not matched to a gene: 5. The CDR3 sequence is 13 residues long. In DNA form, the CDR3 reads TGTGCCAGCGGGGACAGGGAGGTCTATGGCTACACCTTC. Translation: CASGDREVYGYTF.